The clone carrying this T cell receptor (beta chain) was seen just once. The antigen remains undetermined. Assay used: immunoSEQ multiplex PCR; TCRdb lists only in-frame clones, some missing. The sample lists about 6,000 clones; around 74% were seen once. These data are taken from a study of graft-versus-host responses after intestinal transplantation. At the level of the study: The study gave all recipients anti-thymocyte globulin induction, then tacrolimus and steroids for 2 to 3 years. Study-level results: GvH clones were identified in recipient marrow, with some first appearing in ileum or blood. Researchers found peak circulating GvH clone levels linked to early post-transplant HvG declines.

From germline, CDR1 is MNHNY and CDR2 SVGAGI (reference sequence). There are 14 residues in the CDR3. Trimming left V 6 bases short and J 2 bases short, with 8 bases between. From the graft tissue, intraepithelial and lamina propria lymphocytes were released through processing. The V call is TRBV6-6, the J call TRBJ1-6; TRBD1 might be the D (6 bases). The sequenced sample was ileum tissue, obtained roughly 32 weeks after intestinal transplant. This receptor was taken from a human patient who received an intestinal transplant, so some T cells may come from the graft donor. Here the CDR3 reads CASSGQTYNSPLHF. The CDR3 nucleotides are TGTGCCAGCAGCGGACAGACCTATAATTCACCCCTCCACTTT.